This T cell receptor (beta chain) was retrieved from a study of molecular identifiers for immune sequencing clone quantification. About the study: In replicates, the authors split RNA from about 20,000 or 100,000 naive CD8 cells five ways and sequenced four. General study points: Identical TCR molecules sharing a barcode could underestimate highly expanded clone sizes.

This clonotype was found a few times. The antigen is not known. As previously described, bulk TCR libraries were made using listed TCR primers. TCRdb reprocessed the PCR reads via MiXCR and lists one record per CDR3 protein. The repertoire includes approximately 670,000 distinct CDR3 sequences, about 20% of them detected once, and 0.7% to 1% sits in the top ten. Libraries of naive CD8 cells were prepared from around 20,000 to 1,000,000 sorted cells using 10%, 30% or 50% RNA. Germline CDR1 reads SGHNT; CDR2 reads YENEEA. V shed 2 bases and J shed 7 bases, with 11 bases lying between them. CDR3 length equals 13 residues.

The sequenced sample consisted of naive CD8+ T cells from blood, with Jurkat cell RNA spiked in. Subset specified: FACS-sorted CD8+CD4-CCR7+CD45RA+ naive T cells. The clonotype comes from a human donor in good health. Some libraries in this study had Jurkat cell RNA spiked in. This chain joins TRBV11-3 and TRBJ1-1; D unresolved. CDR3 amino acids: CASSLIPYGEAFF. In DNA, the CDR3 is TGTGCCAGCAGCTTAATCCCGTACGGTGAAGCTTTCTTT. The full variable domain, its missing parts supplied by reference TRBV11-3 and TRBJ1-1, is EAGVVQSPRYKIIEKKQPVAFWCNPISGHNTLYWYLQNLGQGPELLIRYENEEAVDDSQLPKDRFSAERLKGVDSTLKIQPAELGDSAVYLCASSLIPYGEAFFGQGTRLTVV.